The next 15 T cell receptor beta chains were all read from a single sample in a study of OX40 agonist ivuxolimab in advanced cancers. Only in-frame clones appear in the TCRdb table, and some are missing; sequencing was by immunoSEQ multiplex PCR. Of approximately 81,000 clones detected, 85% to 95% appear once; the ten largest clones hold more than 13%. Sequenced here: CD4+ or CD8+ T cells sorted from blood, sampled in a trial of the OX40 agonist ivuxolimab. These TCRs come from an adult with an advanced solid tumor such as melanoma, head and neck, liver or kidney cancer.

The rearrangement uses TRBV27 and TRBJ1-1; D not resolved. This CDR3 comprises 12 residues. V lost 5 bases and J lost 6, with 10 bases in between. Germline V gene data show CDR1 as MNHEY and CDR2 as SMNVEV (reference sequence). The CDR3: CASSPHRAEAFF. CDR3 sequence (DNA): TGTGCCAGCAGTCCCCACCGCGCTGAAGCTTTCTTT.

The chain couples TRBV5-6 to TRBJ2-1; D gene uncertain. V lost 4 bases and J lost 0, with 14 bases in between. The CDR3 has 16 amino acids. Germline CDR1 is SGHDT and CDR2 is YYEEEE. CDR3 in DNA: TGTGCCAGCAGCCCCCGCGTACCGAGCTCCTACAATGAGCAGTTCTTC. Translated, it gives CASSPRVPSSYNEQFF. Together with reference TRBV5-6 and TRBJ2-1, the CDR3 gives the full variable domain: DAGVTQSPTHLIKTRGQQVTLRCSPKSGHDTVSWYQQALGQGPQFIFQYYEEEERQRGNFPDRFSGHQFPNYSSELNVNALLLGDSALYLCASSPRVPSSYNEQFFGPGTRLTVL.

J is TRBJ2-1 and V is TRBV7-9; no reliable D call. The V end lost 7 bases, the J end lost 3 bases, and 10 bases lay between the germline ends. Germline CDR1 and CDR2: SEHNR and FQNEAQ (reference sequence). The CDR3 spans 13 residues. DNA for the CDR3: TGTGCCAGCACCCATGGAATCTACAATGAGCAGTTCTTC. Its protein product is CASTHGIYNEQFF.

The CDR3 region is CASSHVGDEQYF. CDR3 nucleotide sequence: TGTGCCAGCAGCCACGTGGGGGACGAGCAGTACTTC. This chain links TRBV5-4 with TRBJ2-7; D is possibly TRBD1 or TRBD2 (5 bases each). V lost 4 bases, J lost 5 bases, and 10 bases lay in between. CDR3 length equals 12 residues. From germline, CDR1 is SGHNT and CDR2 YYREEE (reference sequence).

The rearrangement links TRBV11-2 to TRBJ2-5, with D possibly TRBD1 on 5 matching bases. The germline gives CDR1 SGHAT, CDR2 FQNNGV. This CDR3 is 14 amino acids long. Between the trimmed V and J ends, which lost 1 base and 4 bases, there was a span of 10 bases. The CDR3 here is CASSLAAGSETQYF. As DNA, the CDR3 is TGTGCCAGCAGCTTAGCCGCAGGGTCAGAGACCCAGTACTTC.

This clone was counted a few times. V gene TRBV10-1 combines with J gene TRBJ2-2, with 7 bases fitting TRBD1. This CDR3 comprises 15 residues. Germline CDR1 reads WNHNN; CDR2 reads SYGVQD (reference sequence). V was clipped by 6 bases and J by 0 bases; unmatched bases: 4. The chain's CDR3 is CASSRDSSNTGELFF. The CDR3 DNA sequence: TGCGCCAGCAGCCGGGACAGTTCGAACACCGGGGAGCTGTTTTTT.

V usage is TRBV15 and J usage is TRBJ2-4; the D gene is possibly TRBD1 (6 bases). V shed 0 bases and J shed 6 bases, with 12 bases lying between them. This CDR3 contains 15 residues. Germline V lookup: CDR1 LNHNV, CDR2 YYDKDF (reference sequence). CDR3 amino acids: CATSRDRGKGNIQYF. DNA of the CDR3: TGTGCCACCAGCAGAGACAGGGGTAAAGGAAACATTCAGTACTTC.

V gene TRBV27 combines with J gene TRBJ2-7; TRBD1 agrees at 10 bases. CDR3 length: 18 amino acids. With 6 bases clipped from V and 7 bases from J, the junction kept 21 bases outside the gene matches. Germline CDR1 MNHEY, CDR2 SMNVEV (reference sequence). The CDR3 nucleotides read TGTGCCAGCAGAGGTGTGGGACAGGGGATCTGGAGATCAGGGGAGCAGTACTTC. Translating gives CASRGVGQGIWRSGEQYF.

V usage is TRBV11-2 and J usage is TRBJ2-1; D uncertain. The CDR3 consists of 13 residues. Germline V gene data show CDR1 as SGHAT and CDR2 as FQNNGV. The V end lost 3 bases, the J end lost 4 bases, and 7 bases lay between the germline ends. The CDR3 region is CASSLVGYNEQFF. DNA for the CDR3: TGTGCCAGCAGCTTGGTAGGATACAATGAGCAGTTCTTC.

This rearrangement joins TRBV5-4 to TRBJ2-2; no firm D call. The CDR3 spans 17 residues. Between the trimmed V and J ends, which lost 3 bases and 0 bases, there was a span of 15 bases. CDR1 and CDR2 (germline): SGHNT, YYREEE (reference sequence). CDR3: CASSWADLIPNTGELFF. Here the CDR3 DNA reads TGTGCCAGCAGCTGGGCCGACCTTATACCGAACACCGGGGAGCTGTTTTTT.

The chain uses TRBV29-1 and TRBJ2-1; TRBD2 agrees at 11 bases. V lost 6 bases, J lost 4 bases, and 8 bases stayed unmatched. The CDR3 contains 15 residues. Germline values: CDR1 SQVTM, CDR2 ANQGSEA. The CDR3 DNA reads TGCAGCGTACTCGGACTAGCGGGTTTTTACAATGAGCAGTTCTTC. Translation gives CSVLGLAGFYNEQFF.

CDR3: CASSLTGVSYEQYF. The DNA of the CDR3 is TGTGCCAGTAGTTTGACAGGGGTCTCCTACGAGCAGTACTTC. V usage is TRBV19 and J usage is TRBJ2-7, with 8 bases matching TRBD1. The ends lost 5 bases at V and 0 bases at J; junction bases unmatched: 3. CDR3 size: 14 residues. Looked up from germline, CDR1 is LNHDA and CDR2 is SQIVND (reference sequence).

V usage is TRBV9 and J usage is TRBJ2-7; 9 nucleotides align to TRBD2. With 3 bases clipped from V and 2 bases from J, the junction kept 18 bases outside the gene matches. Germline CDR1 is SGDLS and CDR2 is YYNGEE. CDR3 length: 19 amino acids. Here the CDR3 DNA reads TGTGCCAGCAGCGCTCAATCTCGACAGGGACTAGCAGATCCCTACGAGCAGTACTTC. It encodes CASSAQSRQGLADPYEQYF.

The CDR3 sequence is CASTPRNAGVGPYNEQFF. The CDR3 coding sequence is TGTGCCAGCACCCCCAGGAACGCGGGGGTGGGGCCTTACAATGAGCAGTTCTTC. This chain links TRBV2 with TRBJ2-1, with 7 bases identical to TRBD2. Germline assignment: CDR1 SNHLY and CDR2 FYNNEI. Trimming took 7 bases from V and 4 from J; bases not matched to a gene: 19. This CDR3 has 18 amino acids.

V usage is TRBV13 and J usage is TRBJ1-2; D is undetermined. Looked up from germline, CDR1 is PRHDT and CDR2 is FYEKMQ (reference sequence). This CDR3 comprises 12 residues. Trimming left V 5 bases short and J 4 bases short, with 8 bases between. As DNA, the CDR3 is TGTGCCAGCAGCCCGCAGACCTATGGCTACACCTTC. It yields the protein CASSPQTYGYTF. The full variable domain, completed using reference TRBV13 and TRBJ1-2, is AAGVIQSPRHLIKEKRETATLKCYPIPRHDTVYWYQQGPGQDPQFLISFYEKMQSDKGSIPDRFSAQQFSDYHSELNMSSLELGDSALYFCASSPQTYGYTFGSGTRLTVV.